Listed below are T cell receptor beta chains from one sample, sequenced in a study of T-cell memory formation after mild COVID-19. TCRdb itself ran the 5' RACE reads through MiXCR, one entry per CDR3 protein. The sample lists roughly 580,000 distinct CDR3 sequences, more than 15% occurring once. Sequences were obtained from PBMCs or a T cell subset sorted from them (not recorded which). These receptors all stem from an adult woman who had mild COVID-19 (a few samples of this study predate the infection). Cell type and time point are not known. Both conserved end residues are part of each CDR3. Only some rows state a clone size, as once, few, many or a class for expanded clones.

abundance | v_gene | CDR3aa
- | TRBV20-1 | CSTNGGGRAEAFF
few | TRBV12-3/TRBV12-4 | CASSFPYTDTQYF
- | TRBV7-9 | CASSSQDRSNQPQHF
- | TRBV7-9 | CASSPLTGPRVHEQYF
few | TRBV4-1 | CASSQKTGFNEQFF
- | TRBV5-1 | CASSSGTGQTGELFF
- | TRBV19 | CASNPTGFTEAFF
- | TRBV10-3 | CAIRAPSETEAFF
many | TRBV5-4 | CASSPLTDGYTF
few | TRBV6-6 | CASSYLGGSYEQYF
- | TRBV24-1 | CATSDQLAGANGELFF
- | TRBV20-1 | CSARDLGGQPKYNEQFF
few | TRBV25-1 | CASSENVGTGGLRETQYF
few | TRBV30 | CAWSTELAGNNEQFF
few | TRBV6-4 | CASSDGQASTDTQYF
few | TRBV5-1 | CASSPRGPGGGQYTGELFF
- | TRBV5-1 | CASSFTSVSVTVGYEQYF
few | TRBV20-1 | CSAGPPGPKNIQYF
many | TRBV11-2 | CASSRSGGALGELFF
- | TRBV7-2 | CASSLGPVTGSPLHF
- | TRBV6-5 | CASLPDRGGSTIYF
few | TRBV30 | CAWGDGGSSYEQYF
many | TRBV27 | CASMRGGYTDTQYF
few | TRBV24-1 | CATSDPLLVHIQYF
- | TRBV9 | CASSALTGANEQFF
few | TRBV4-2 | CASSQEGANTGELFF
- | TRBV7-9 | CASSWNYEQYF
- | TRBV20-1 | CSAQAGGGRDTQYF
- | TRBV24-1 | CATSDFHRGTNTGELFF
few | TRBV12-3/TRBV12-4 | CASSFIPDRGNQPQHF
- | TRBV7-2 | CASSFGTESFEQYF
few | TRBV6-5 | CASRKPSGRTDTQYF
- | TRBV24-1 | CATSDSTSGLYNEQFF
few | TRBV19 | CASSNDRQETQYF
- | TRBV20-1 | CSAPGQLSSYEQYF
- | TRBV4-1 | CASSQGQGGPYGYTF
few | TRBV7-6 | CASSAGRTGELFF
many | TRBV9 | CASSPSGLTGELFF
- | TRBV6-6 | CASSGDSYGYTF
few | TRBV7-9 | CASSSQQGEDQETQYF
- | TRBV4-1 | CASSHTVAGVLYF
few | TRBV9 | CASSVSSSTYEQYF
- | TRBV12-3/TRBV12-4 | CASSWGYTAYEQYF
- | TRBV20-1 | CSARIRDRAYEQYF
- | TRBV7-2 | CASSPDSGGAPQFF
- | TRBV12-3/TRBV12-4 | CASSFQGWGTDTQYF
few | TRBV6-1 | CASRRLEGSYEQYF